This TCR beta chain was documented in a study of identifying expanded T cells in peripheral blood. Study findings and constraints: Across healthy donors, higher total template counts meant significantly greater two-week count variance.

Sequenced by immunoSEQ multiplex PCR; TCRdb stores in-frame clones only, minus some. This table holds around 68,000 clones, approximately 89% found once. Details on this clone: The antigen remains undetermined.

During the collection period, no donor immune events like infections were recorded. The receptor comes from a person aged 18-69 years in good health. The sequenced sample was blood.

The chain's CDR3 is CARGQGVSSPLHF. The CDR3, as DNA: TGTGCTAGAGGACAGGGGGTGAGTTCACCCCTCCACTTT. The V call is TRBV12-5, the J call TRBJ1-6; TRBD1 matches at 10 bases. The CDR3 spans 13 residues. CDR1 is LGHNT and CDR2 is FRNRAP in the germline V gene. Germline trimming cut 9 bases from V and 9 bases from J; bases unmatched to any gene: 5. Combining the CDR3 with reference TRBV12-5 and TRBJ1-6 gives the whole variable domain DARVTQTPRHKVTEMGQEVTMRCQPILGHNTVFWYRQTMMQGLELLAYFRNRAPLDDSGMPKDRFSAEMPDATLATLKIQPSEPRDSAVYFCARGQGVSSPLHFGNGTRLTVT.